These T cell receptor beta chains were read from a single sample in a study of OX40 agonist ivuxolimab in advanced cancers. Sequencing used immunoSEQ multiplex PCR; TCRdb keeps in-frame clones, though not all of them. Of about 68,000 clones listed, 84% are singletons. The source was CD4+ or CD8+ T cells sorted from blood, collected in a trial of the OX40 agonist ivuxolimab. These receptors all stem from an adult with an advanced solid tumor such as melanoma, head and neck, liver or kidney cancer. Each CDR3 is given with its conserved first and last residue. A D gene is named only where the DNA matches it firmly. Clone size, where shown, is once, few, many, or a class for clones that have expanded.

D,J,V,length,size,CDR3,DNA
-,TRBJ2-5,TRBV5-1,14,-,CASSLWGGQETQYF,TGCGCCAGCAGCTTGTGGGGAGGACAAGAGACCCAGTACTTC
-,TRBJ1-6,TRBV4-2,16,-,CASSQEGGGSSRSLHF,TGTGCCAGCAGCCAAGAAGGGGGTGGAAGCTCACGCTCCCTCCACTTT
-,TRBJ2-7,TRBV18,15,-,CASSPGLSSPYEQYF,TGTGCCAGCTCGCCGGGACTCTCCTCCCCCTACGAGCAGTACTTC
TRBD1,TRBJ2-1,TRBV6-5,16,-,CASSYGAGQGDNEQFF,TGTGCCAGCAGTTACGGAGCGGGACAGGGGGACAATGAGCAGTTCTTC
-,TRBJ2-7,TRBV5-1,15,medium-sized,CASSFSMEGGYEQYF,TGCGCCAGCAGCTTTTCGATGGAGGGTGGATACGAGCAGTACTTC
-,TRBJ2-7,TRBV2,13,-,CASSRSGDSEQYF,TGTGCCAGCAGCCGCTCAGGGGATTCCGAGCAGTACTTC
-,TRBJ1-2,TRBV9,15,-,CASSVGIGSNYGYTF,TGTGCCAGCAGCGTAGGCATAGGGAGTAACTATGGCTACACCTTC
-,TRBJ2-2,TRBV19,14,once,CASSWNENTGELFF,TGTGCCAGTAGTTGGAACGAGAACACCGGGGAGCTGTTTTTT
TRBD1,TRBJ1-3,TRBV19,15,few,CASRRQGNSGNTIYF,TGTGCCAGTAGAAGACAGGGTAACTCTGGAAACACCATATATTTT
-,TRBJ2-7,TRBV5-1,13,-,CASSTDRTYEQYF,TGCGCCAGCAGCACGGACCGCACCTACGAGCAGTACTTC
-,TRBJ1-2,TRBV28,15,-,CASSSPWRTVYGYTF,TGTGCCAGCAGTTCCCCCTGGAGGACAGTCTATGGCTACACCTTC
-,TRBJ2-3,TRBV9,14,-,CASSVDTGTDTQYF,TGTGCCAGCAGCGTAGATACTGGGACAGATACGCAGTATTTT
-,TRBJ1-1,TRBV5-4,12,-,CASSADGTEAFF,TGTGCCAGCAGCGCCGATGGGACTGAAGCTTTCTTT
-,TRBJ2-2,TRBV5-1,15,few,CASSLSTGGRGELFF,TGCGCCAGCAGCTTGTCAACAGGTGGGCGCGGGGAGCTGTTTTTT
TRBD2,TRBJ2-7,TRBV7-9,15,-,CASSLGVGLSYEQYF,TGTGCCAGCAGCTTAGGGGTGGGACTATCCTACGAGCAGTACTTC
-,TRBJ2-7,TRBV7-9,14,-,CASSLMAGSYEQYF,TGTGCCAGCAGCTTAATGGCGGGCTCCTACGAGCAGTACTTC